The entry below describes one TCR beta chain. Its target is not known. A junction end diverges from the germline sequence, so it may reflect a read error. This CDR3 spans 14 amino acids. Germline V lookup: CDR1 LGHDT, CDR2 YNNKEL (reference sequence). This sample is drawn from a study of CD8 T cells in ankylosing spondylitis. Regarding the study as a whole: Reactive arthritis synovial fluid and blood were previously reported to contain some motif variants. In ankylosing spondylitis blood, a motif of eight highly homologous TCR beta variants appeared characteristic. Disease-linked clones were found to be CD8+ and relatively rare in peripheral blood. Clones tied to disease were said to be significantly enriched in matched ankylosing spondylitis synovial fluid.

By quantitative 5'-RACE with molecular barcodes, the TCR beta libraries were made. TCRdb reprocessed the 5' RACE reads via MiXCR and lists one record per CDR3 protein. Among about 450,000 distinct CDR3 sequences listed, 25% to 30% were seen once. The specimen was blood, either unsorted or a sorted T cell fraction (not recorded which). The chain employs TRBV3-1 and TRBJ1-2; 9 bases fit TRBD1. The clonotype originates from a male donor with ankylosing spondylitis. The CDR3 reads CASSHLTMGQGIAF. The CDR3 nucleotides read TGTGCCAGCAGCCATCTAACAATGGGACAGGGCATCGCCTTC.